This TCR beta chain was profiled in a study of PD-L1 blockade in urothelial cancer. Looked up from germline, CDR1 is LNHDA and CDR2 is SQIVND (reference sequence). This CDR3 comprises 17 residues. J gave up 3 bases and V 8 bases, and 11 bases lay outside the gene matches. Repertoires were generated with immunoSEQ multiplex PCR, while TCRdb's copy carries only in-frame clones and drops some. The sample includes roughly 40,000 clones, 81% of them seen just once. Material: PBMCs, obtained around atezolizumab (anti-PD-L1) treatment. J is TRBJ1-3 and V is TRBV19; 12 bases are a match to TRBD1. This TCR derives from a man in his 70s with urothelial cancer. The DNA for the CDR3 is TGTGCCAGTGGCCCCGGGACAGGGGGCTTCGGTGGAAACACCATATATTTT. Protein product: CASGPGTGGFGGNTIYF.